These T cell receptor beta chains were read from a single sample in a study of cytomegalovirus exposure and HLA in healthy donors. Clones were sequenced by immunoSEQ multiplex PCR, and TCRdb holds only the in-frame ones, with some missing. The table records about 180,000 clones, 65% to 85% of them present only once. The sequenced sample was PBMCs. The origin of the receptors is a girl aged 10 to 17 in good health and CMV-seropositive. Each CDR3 is given with its conserved first and last residue. Fields, in order: clone size, D gene, V gene, J gene, CDR3 protein, CDR3 DNA. D genes are given only for firm matches. Only some rows state a clone size, as once, few, many or a class for expanded clones.

NA	NA	TRBV7-2	TRBJ1-4	CASSRGGEKLFF	TGTGCCAGCAGCCGGGGGGGGGAAAAACTGTTTTTT
NA	NA	TRBV13	TRBJ1-5	CASSLFLQPQHF	TGTGCCAGCAGCCTATTTCTCCAGCCCCAGCATTTT
once	NA	TRBV10-3	TRBJ2-1	CAISPSSPYNEQFF	TGTGCCATCAGCCCTAGCTCCCCCTACAATGAGCAGTTCTTC
NA	TRBD2	TRBV29-1	TRBJ2-1	CSVEDHSGRNPYNEQFF	TGCAGCGTTGAAGATCACAGCGGGAGGAACCCCTACAATGAGCAGTTCTTC
NA	NA	TRBV6-6	TRBJ2-5	CASRRQGQETQYF	TGTGCCAGCAGACGCCAGGGTCAAGAGACCCAGTACTTC
few	NA	TRBV6-6	TRBJ2-7	CASSYGAEQYF	TGTGCCAGCAGTTATGGGGCGGAGCAGTACTTC
NA	NA	TRBV1	TRBJ2-1	CTSSQDLEKQFF	TGCACCAGCAGCCAAGATCTGGAGAAGCAGTTCTTC
NA	NA	TRBV18	TRBJ2-4	CASSPPNLGGLNIQYF	TGTGCCAGCTCACCACCTAATCTAGGGGGTCTGAACATTCAGTACTTC
NA	NA	TRBV12-5	TRBJ2-1	CASGLGGAYNEQFF	TGTGCTAGTGGTTTAGGGGGGGCTTACAATGAGCAGTTCTTC
NA	NA	TRBV19	TRBJ1-1	CASTYVEGYTEAFF	TGTGCCAGCACCTATGTGGAGGGTTACACTGAAGCTTTCTTT
NA	TRBD2	TRBV27	TRBJ2-7	CASRPLAGGFEWEYF	TGTGCCAGCAGGCCTCTAGCGGGAGGTTTTGAGTGGGAGTACTTC
NA	NA	TRBV5-6	TRBJ2-5	CASSLAATQETQYF	TGTGCCAGCAGCTTGGCAGCGACTCAAGAGACCCAGTACTTC
NA	NA	TRBV5-6	TRBJ2-1	CASSLLREKFF	TGTGCCAGCAGCTTGTTACGGGAGAAGTTCTTC
NA	TRBD2	TRBV6-4	TRBJ2-3	CASSTLAGHTDTQYF	TGTGCCAGCAGCACACTAGCGGGACACACAGATACGCAGTATTTT
NA	TRBD2	TRBV4-2	TRBJ2-1	CASSQDQGTSTYNEQFF	TGTGCCAGCAGCCAAGATCAGGGGACTAGCACCTACAATGAGCAGTTCTTC
NA	TRBD2	TRBV25-1	TRBJ2-5	CASCAGGDGEETQYF	TGTGCCAGCTGCGCGGGAGGTGACGGTGAAGAGACCCAGTACTTC
NA	NA	TRBV6-6	TRBJ2-7	CASSSDTRTGYEQYF	TGTGCCAGCAGTTCCGATACCCGGACGGGGTACGAGCAGTACTTC
NA	NA	TRBV5-6	TRBJ1-1	CASSWLRQKNTEAFF	TGTGCCAGCAGCTGGTTGAGACAGAAGAACACTGAAGCTTTCTTT
NA	TRBD2	TRBV19	TRBJ2-4	CASSIDKPSGRSAKNIQYF	TGTGCCAGTAGTATAGATAAGCCTAGCGGGAGAAGTGCCAAAAACATTCAGTACTTC
NA	TRBD2	TRBV13	TRBJ2-1	CASSLQSGGGSGRHEQFF	TGTGCCAGCAGCTTACAGAGCGGGGGGGGTAGCGGCCGGCATGAGCAGTTCTTC
NA	TRBD2	TRBV4-2	TRBJ2-1	CASSPHSGISSYNEQFF	TGTGCCAGCAGCCCCCATAGCGGGATAAGCTCCTACAATGAGCAGTTCTTC
NA	NA	TRBV4-1	TRBJ2-3	CASSQSELSTDTQYF	TGCGCCAGCAGCCAAAGCGAACTTAGCACAGATACGCAGTATTTT
NA	TRBD2	TRBV25-1	TRBJ2-1	CASSEWSSGWDNEQFF	TGTGCCAGCAGTGAATGGTCTAGCGGGTGGGACAATGAGCAGTTCTTC
NA	TRBD2	TRBV5-6	TRBJ2-7	CASSSRLAGGHF	TGTGCCAGCAGCTCCCGACTAGCGGGAGGACATTTC
few	TRBD1	TRBV19	TRBJ2-3	CASSIEWDRGRNTQYF	TGTGCCAGTAGTATAGAATGGGACAGGGGTAGGAATACGCAGTATTTT
NA	TRBD2	TRBV25-1	TRBJ2-1	CASSEAGTSGKNEQFF	TGTGCCAGCAGTGAGGCCGGGACTAGCGGGAAGAATGAGCAGTTCTTC
NA	TRBD1	TRBV11-2	TRBJ1-1	CASSFYGDRNTEAFF	TGTGCCAGCAGCTTTTACGGGGACAGGAACACTGAAGCTTTCTTT
once	TRBD1	TRBV29-1	TRBJ1-1	CSVFGQGGSEAFF	TGCAGCGTTTTCGGACAGGGAGGGTCTGAAGCTTTCTTT